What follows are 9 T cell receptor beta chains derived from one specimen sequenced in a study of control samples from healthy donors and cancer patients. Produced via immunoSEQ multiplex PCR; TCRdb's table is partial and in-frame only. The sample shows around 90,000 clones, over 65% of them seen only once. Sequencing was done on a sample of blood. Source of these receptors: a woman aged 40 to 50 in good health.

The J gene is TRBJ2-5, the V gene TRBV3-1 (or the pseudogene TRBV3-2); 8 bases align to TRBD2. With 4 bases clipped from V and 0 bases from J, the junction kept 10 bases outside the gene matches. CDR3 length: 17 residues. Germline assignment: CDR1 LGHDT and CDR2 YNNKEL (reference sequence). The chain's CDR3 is CASSRWRSGGHQETQYF. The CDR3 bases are TGTGCCAGCAGCCGCTGGAGGAGCGGGGGCCACCAAGAGACCCAGTACTTC.

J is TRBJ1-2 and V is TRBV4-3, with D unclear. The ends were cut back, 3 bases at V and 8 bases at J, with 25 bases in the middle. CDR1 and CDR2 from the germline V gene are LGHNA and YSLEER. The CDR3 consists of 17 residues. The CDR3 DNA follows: TGCGCCAGCAGCCAGACCCACGCACGCCAGGCCGGGAAGGGCTACACCTTC. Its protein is CASSQTHARQAGKGYTF.

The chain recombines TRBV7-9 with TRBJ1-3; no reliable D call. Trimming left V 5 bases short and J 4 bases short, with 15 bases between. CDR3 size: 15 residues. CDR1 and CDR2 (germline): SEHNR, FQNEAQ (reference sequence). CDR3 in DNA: TGTGCCAGCAGCCCTAAGACCCGGCTGGGAAACACCATATATTTT. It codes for CASSPKTRLGNTIYF.

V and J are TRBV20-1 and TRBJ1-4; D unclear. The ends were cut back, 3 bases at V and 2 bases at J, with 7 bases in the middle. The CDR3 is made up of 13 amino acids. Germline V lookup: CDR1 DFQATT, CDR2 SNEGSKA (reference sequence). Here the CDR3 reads CSASFTTNEKLFF. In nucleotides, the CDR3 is TGCAGTGCTAGTTTTACGACTAATGAAAAACTGTTTTTT.

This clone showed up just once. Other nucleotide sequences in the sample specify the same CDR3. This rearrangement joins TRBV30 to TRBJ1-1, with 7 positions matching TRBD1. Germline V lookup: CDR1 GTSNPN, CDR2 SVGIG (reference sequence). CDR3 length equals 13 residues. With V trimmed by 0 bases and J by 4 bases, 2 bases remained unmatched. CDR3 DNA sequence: TGTGCCTGGAGTGTGTCAGGGGGCACTGAAGCTTTCTTT. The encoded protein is CAWSVSGGTEAFF. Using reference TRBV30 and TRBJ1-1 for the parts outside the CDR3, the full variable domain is SQTIHQWPATLVQPVGSPLSLECTVEGTSNPNLYWYRQAAGRGLQLLFYSVGIGQISSEVPQNLSASRPQDRQFILSSKKLLLSDSGFYLCAWSVSGGTEAFFGQGTRLTVV.

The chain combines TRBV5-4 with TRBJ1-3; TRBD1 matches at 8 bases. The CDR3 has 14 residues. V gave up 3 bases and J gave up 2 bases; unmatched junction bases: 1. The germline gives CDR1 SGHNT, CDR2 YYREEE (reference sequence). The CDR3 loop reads CASSWGQAGNTIYF. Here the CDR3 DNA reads TGTGCCAGCAGCTGGGGACAGGCTGGAAACACCATATATTTT.

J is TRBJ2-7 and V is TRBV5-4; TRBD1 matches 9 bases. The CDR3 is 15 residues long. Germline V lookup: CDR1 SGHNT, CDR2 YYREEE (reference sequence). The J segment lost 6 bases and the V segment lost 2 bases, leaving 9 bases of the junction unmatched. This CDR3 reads CASSFYRDRVSEQYF. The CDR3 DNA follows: TGTGCCAGCAGCTTCTACCGGGACAGGGTATCCGAGCAGTACTTC.

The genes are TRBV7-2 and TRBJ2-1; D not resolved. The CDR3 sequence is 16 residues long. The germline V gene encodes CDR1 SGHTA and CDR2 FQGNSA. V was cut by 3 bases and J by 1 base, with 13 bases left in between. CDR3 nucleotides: TGTGCCAGCAGCTTGGTTTTCGACCCGTCCTACAATGAGCAGTTCTTC. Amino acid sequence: CASSLVFDPSYNEQFF.

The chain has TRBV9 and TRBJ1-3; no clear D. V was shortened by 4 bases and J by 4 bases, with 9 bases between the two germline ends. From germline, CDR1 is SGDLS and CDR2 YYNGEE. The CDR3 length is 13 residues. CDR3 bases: TGTGCCAGCAGCTCCCCTTTGGGAAACACCATATATTTT. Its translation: CASSSPLGNTIYF. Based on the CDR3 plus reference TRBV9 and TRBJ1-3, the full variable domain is DSGVTQTPKHLITATGQRVTLRCSPRSGDLSVYWYQQSLDQGLQFLIQYYNGEERAKGNILERFSAQQFPDLHSELNLSSLELGDSALYFCASSSPLGNTIYFGEGSWLTVV.